Listed below are T cell receptor beta chains from one sample, sequenced in a study of shared clonotypes between healthy human individuals. Sequenced by immunoSEQ multiplex PCR; TCRdb stores in-frame clones only, minus some. The sample holds about 2.4 million clones; roughly 93% are singletons and the top ten take about 0.39%. The material sequenced was naive CD4+ T cells from PBMCs. The source of these receptors is a man younger than 30 in good health. Some clones in this sample may be carry-over from other donors' samples. CDR3s leave out the opening cysteine and the closing phenylalanine or tryptophan.

v_call cdr3_length cdr3_aa
TRBV4-3 11 ASSQDRSNEQF
TRBV4-3 14 ASSPGLAPGPDTQY
TRBV11-2 13 ASSFLAGQQETQY
TRBV5-1 11 ASRREGRSEQF
TRBV2 13 ASNLPGGDYNEQF
TRBV7-2 13 ASSLGLSPYNEQF
TRBV15 14 ATSRGALGTSYEQY
TRBV5-1 10 ASRENNEKLF
TRBV28 13 ASSSGSSGNTEAF
TRBV4-2 13 ASSQDLRGQETQY
TRBV6-1 12 ASTLGGQGSGYT
TRBV28 13 ASRPRMTGGNEQY
TRBV4-1 14 ASSQSTALSGNTIY
TRBV5-5 14 ASSMSRDRGWVEQY
TRBV29-1 13 SVEVVQGGRGTIY
TRBV27 14 ASSSTSGRAYNEQF
TRBV7-3 14 ASSSVSGGRRNEQF
TRBV5-6 12 ASSLTAGTYEQY
TRBV5-1 11 ASREQSLGEQY
TRBV28 11 ASSRTGNTEAF
TRBV20-1 9 SAPRGDTQY
TRBV11-2 13 ASSLERLGNTEAF
TRBV4-1 9 ASGHDYEQY
TRBV10-2 11 ASRPSGKETQY
TRBV5-4 13 ASSLRPRSQETQY
TRBV5-4 13 ASSQYRAAWATQY
TRBV7-8 15 ASSSRFGFREGDTQY
TRBV29-1 12 SVEEVGVSTEAF
TRBV9 11 ASSVDSNYGYT
TRBV11-2 11 ASSRVAVYEQY
TRBV9 12 ASSVDGGLDGYT